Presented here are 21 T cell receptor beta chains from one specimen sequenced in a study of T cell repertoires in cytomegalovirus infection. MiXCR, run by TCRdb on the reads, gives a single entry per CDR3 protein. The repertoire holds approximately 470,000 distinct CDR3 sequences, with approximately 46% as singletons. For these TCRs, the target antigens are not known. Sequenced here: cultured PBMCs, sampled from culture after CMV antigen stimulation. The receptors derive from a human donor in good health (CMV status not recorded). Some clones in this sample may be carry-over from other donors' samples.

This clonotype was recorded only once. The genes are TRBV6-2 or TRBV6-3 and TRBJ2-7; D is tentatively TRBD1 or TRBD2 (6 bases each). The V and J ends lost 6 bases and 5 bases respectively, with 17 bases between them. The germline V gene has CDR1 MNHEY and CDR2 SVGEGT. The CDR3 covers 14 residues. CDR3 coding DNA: TGTGCCAGCAGGAAACAGGGAGGTATGAACGAGCAGTACTTC. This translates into CASRKQGGMNEQYF.

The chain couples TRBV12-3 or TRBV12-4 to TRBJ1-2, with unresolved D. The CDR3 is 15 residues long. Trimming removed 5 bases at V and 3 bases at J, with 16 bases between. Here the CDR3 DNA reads TGTGCCAGCAGTCCCCGGGGAGGGCCACACTATGGCTACACCTTC. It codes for CASSPRGGPHYGYTF.

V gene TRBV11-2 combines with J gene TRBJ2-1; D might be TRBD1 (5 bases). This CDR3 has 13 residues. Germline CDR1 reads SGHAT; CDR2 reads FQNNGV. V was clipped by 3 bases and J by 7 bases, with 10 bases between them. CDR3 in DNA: TGTGCCAGCAGCTTTGGCAGGGTTAATGAGCAGTTCTTC. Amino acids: CASSFGRVNEQFF.

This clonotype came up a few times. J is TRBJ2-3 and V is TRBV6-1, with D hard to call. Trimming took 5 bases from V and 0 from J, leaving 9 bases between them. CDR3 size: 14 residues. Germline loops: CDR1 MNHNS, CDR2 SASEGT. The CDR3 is CASSWYPSTDTQYF. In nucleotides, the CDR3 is TGTGCCAGCAGTTGGTACCCTAGCACAGATACGCAGTATTTT.

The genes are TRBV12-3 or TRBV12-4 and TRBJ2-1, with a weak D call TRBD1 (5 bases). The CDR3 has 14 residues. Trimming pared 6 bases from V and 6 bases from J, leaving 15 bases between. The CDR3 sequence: CASSPRVGVNEQFF. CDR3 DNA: TGTGCCAGCAGCCCCCGGGTAGGGGTCAATGAGCAGTTCTTC.

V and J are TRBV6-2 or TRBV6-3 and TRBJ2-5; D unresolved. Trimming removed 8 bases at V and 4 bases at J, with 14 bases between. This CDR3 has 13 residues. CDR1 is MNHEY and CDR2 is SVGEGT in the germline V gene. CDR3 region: CASLRAFGETQYF. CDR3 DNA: TGTGCCAGCCTCCGAGCATTTGGAGAGACCCAGTACTTC.

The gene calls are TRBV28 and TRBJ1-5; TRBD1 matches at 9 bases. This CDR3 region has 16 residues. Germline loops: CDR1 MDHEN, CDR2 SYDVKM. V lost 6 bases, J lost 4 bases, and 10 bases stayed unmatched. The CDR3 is CASRGTGKFGNQPQHF. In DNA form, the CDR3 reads TGTGCCAGCAGAGGGACAGGGAAGTTCGGTAATCAGCCCCAGCATTTT.

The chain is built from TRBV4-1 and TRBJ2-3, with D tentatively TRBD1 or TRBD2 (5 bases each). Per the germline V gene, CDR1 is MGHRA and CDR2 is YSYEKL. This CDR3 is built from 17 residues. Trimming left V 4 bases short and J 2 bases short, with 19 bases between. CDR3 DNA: TGCGCCAGCAGCCTCCGCCCCGGGACGGACATCACAGATACGCAGTATTTT. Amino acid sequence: CASSLRPGTDITDTQYF.

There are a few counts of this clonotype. CDR3 amino acids: CASTPGTSTYEQYF. The CDR3 DNA sequence: TGCGCCAGCACTCCCGGGACTTCGACCTACGAGCAGTACTTC. The chain carries TRBV5-1 and TRBJ2-7; perhaps TRBD2 as D (6 bases). CDR1 and CDR2 (germline): SGHRS, YFSETQ. Trimming shortened V by 6 bases and J by 2 bases, and 15 bases separated the two germline ends. The CDR3 has 14 amino acids. Combining the CDR3 with reference TRBV5-1 and TRBJ2-7 gives the whole variable domain KAGVTQTPRYLIKTRGQQVTLSCSPISGHRSVSWYQQTPGQGLQFLFEYFSETQRNKGNFPGRFSGRQFSNSRSEMNVSTLELGDSALYLCASTPGTSTYEQYFGPGTRLTVT.

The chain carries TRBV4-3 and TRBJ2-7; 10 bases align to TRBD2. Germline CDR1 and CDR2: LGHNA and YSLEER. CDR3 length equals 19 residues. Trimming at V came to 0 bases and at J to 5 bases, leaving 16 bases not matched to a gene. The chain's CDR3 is CASSQDPPSGRGGSDEQYF. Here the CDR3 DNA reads TGCGCCAGCAGCCAAGATCCCCCTAGCGGGAGAGGGGGCAGCGACGAGCAGTACTTC.

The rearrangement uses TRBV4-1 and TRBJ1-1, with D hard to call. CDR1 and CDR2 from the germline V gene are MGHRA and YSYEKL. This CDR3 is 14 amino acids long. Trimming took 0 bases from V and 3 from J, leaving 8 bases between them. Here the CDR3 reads CASSQEPGYTEAFF. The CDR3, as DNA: TGCGCCAGCAGCCAAGAACCGGGATACACTGAAGCTTTCTTT.

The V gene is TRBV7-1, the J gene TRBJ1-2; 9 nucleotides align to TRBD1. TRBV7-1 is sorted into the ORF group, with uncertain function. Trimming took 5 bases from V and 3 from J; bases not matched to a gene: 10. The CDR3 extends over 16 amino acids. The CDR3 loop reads CASSPSTGQGYYGYTF. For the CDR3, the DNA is TGTGCCAGCAGCCCCAGTACGGGACAGGGATACTATGGCTACACCTTC.

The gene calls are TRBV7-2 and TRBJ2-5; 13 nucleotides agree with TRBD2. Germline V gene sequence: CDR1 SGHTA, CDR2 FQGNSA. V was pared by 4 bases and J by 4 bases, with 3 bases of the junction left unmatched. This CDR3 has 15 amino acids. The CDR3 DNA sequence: TGTGCCAGCAGCTCGAGGACTAGCGGGGGAGAGACCCAGTACTTC. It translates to CASSSRTSGGETQYF.

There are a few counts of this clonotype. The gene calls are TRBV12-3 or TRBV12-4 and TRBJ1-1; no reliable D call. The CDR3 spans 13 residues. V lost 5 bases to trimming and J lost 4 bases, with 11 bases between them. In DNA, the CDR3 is TGTGCCAGCAGTAAATTGGAAGGCACTGAAGCTTTCTTT. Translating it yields CASSKLEGTEAFF.

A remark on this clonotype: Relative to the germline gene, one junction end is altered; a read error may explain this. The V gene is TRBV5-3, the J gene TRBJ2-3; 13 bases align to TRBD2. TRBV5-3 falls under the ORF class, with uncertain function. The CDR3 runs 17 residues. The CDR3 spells CASSSPTSGGQGDTQYF. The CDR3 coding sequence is TGTGCCAGCAGCTCTCCGACTAGCGGGGGGCAGGGAGATACGCAGTATTTT.

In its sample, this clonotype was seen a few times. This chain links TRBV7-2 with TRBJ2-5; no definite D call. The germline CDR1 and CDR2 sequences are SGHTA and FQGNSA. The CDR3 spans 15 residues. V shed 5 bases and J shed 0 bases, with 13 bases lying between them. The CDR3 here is CASSHPTWYQETQYF. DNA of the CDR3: TGTGCCAGCAGCCACCCGACTTGGTACCAAGAGACCCAGTACTTC. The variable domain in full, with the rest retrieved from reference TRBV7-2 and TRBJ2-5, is GAGVSQSPSNKVTEKGKDVELRCDPISGHTALYWYRQSLGQGLEFLIYFQGNSAPDKSGLPSDRFSAERTGGSVSTLTIQRTQQEDSAVYLCASSHPTWYQETQYFGPGTRLLVL.

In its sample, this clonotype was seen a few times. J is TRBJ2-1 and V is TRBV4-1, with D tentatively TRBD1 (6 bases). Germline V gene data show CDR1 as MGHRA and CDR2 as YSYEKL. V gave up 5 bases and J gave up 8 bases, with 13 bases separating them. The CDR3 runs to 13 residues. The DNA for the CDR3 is TGCGCCAGCAGCGCCAGGGGAATCGATGAGCAGTTCTTC. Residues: CASSARGIDEQFF.

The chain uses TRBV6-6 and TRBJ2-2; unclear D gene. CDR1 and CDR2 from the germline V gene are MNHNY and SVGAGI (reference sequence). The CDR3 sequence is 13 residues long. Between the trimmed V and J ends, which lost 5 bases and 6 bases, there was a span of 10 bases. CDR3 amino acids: CASSVVGPGELFF. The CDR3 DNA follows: TGTGCCAGCAGTGTGGTAGGGCCCGGGGAGCTGTTTTTT.

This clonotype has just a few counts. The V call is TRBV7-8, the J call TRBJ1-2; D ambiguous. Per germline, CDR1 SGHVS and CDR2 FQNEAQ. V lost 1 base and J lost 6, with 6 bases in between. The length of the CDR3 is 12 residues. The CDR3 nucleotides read TGTGCCAGCAGCTTAGAAGCAGATGGCTACACCTTC. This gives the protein CASSLEADGYTF.

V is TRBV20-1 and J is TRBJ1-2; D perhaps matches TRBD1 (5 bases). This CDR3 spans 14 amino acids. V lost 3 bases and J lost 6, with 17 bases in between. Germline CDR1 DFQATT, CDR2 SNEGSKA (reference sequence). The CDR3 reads CSARVEGRWDGYTF. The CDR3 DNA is TGCAGTGCTAGGGTGGAGGGGCGGTGGGATGGCTACACCTTC.

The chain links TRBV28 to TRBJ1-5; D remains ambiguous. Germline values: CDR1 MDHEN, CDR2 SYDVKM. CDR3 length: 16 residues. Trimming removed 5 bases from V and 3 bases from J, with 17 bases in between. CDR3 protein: CASSPAMRTFNQPQHF. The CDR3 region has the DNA TGTGCCAGCAGTCCAGCGATGCGCACTTTCAATCAGCCCCAGCATTTT. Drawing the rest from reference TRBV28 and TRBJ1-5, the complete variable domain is DVKVTQSSRYLVKRTGEKVFLECVQDMDHENMFWYRQDPGLGLRLIYFSYDVKMKEKGDIPEGYSVSREKKERFSLILESASTNQTSMYLCASSPAMRTFNQPQHFGDGTRLSIL.